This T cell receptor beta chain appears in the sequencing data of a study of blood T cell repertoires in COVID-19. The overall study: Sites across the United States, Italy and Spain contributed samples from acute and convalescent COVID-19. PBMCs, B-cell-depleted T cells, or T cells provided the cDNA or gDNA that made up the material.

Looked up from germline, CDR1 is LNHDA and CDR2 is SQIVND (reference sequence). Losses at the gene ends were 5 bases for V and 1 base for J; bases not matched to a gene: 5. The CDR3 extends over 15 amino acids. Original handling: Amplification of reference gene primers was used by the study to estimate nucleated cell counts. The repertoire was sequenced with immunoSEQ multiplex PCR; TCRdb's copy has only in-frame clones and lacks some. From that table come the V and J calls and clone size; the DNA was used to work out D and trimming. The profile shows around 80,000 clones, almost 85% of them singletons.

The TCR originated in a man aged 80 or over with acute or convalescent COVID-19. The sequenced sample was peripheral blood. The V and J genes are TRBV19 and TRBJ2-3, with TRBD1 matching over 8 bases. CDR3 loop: CASSFGQGGTDTQYF. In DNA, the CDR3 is TGTGCCAGTAGTTTCGGACAGGGAGGCACAGATACGCAGTATTTT.